This T cell receptor beta chain came from a study of T cells in Graves' hyperthyroidism and ophthalmopathy. Study overall: Blood from the periphery was taken at initial diagnosis, before any treatment.

Researchers took RNA transcripts and amplified the TCR beta CDR3 regions from them. The HTBI primer set was used in a first-round RT-PCR of the TCR CDR3. TCRdb redid the calling of the multiplex PCR reads with MiXCR, one entry per CDR3 protein. The sample records hundreds of thousands of distinct CDR3 sequences, over 35% being singletons. General study findings and limits: A model built on 13 V-J features separated ophthalmopathy from stable hyperthyroidism.

This clonotype was picked up a small number of times. The target antigen is unknown. The CDR3 length is 16 residues. CDR1 is SEHNR and CDR2 is FQNEAQ in the germline V gene (reference sequence). V trimming: 6 bases; J trimming: 5 bases; junction bases outside the gene matches: 12. This receptor was obtained from a woman in her thirties or forties with Graves' hyperthyroidism. The gene calls are TRBV7-9 and TRBJ1-3; 8 bases match TRBD1. The sequenced sample consisted of blood. The CDR3 nucleotides read TGTGCCAGCAGACTTACCGGGACAGGCTTCCGAAACACCATATATTTT. It yields the protein CASRLTGTGFRNTIYF.